These T cell receptor beta chains were read from a single sample in a study of beta chain features in type 1 diabetes. The protocol was immunoSEQ multiplex PCR, while the TCRdb copy is restricted to in-frame clones and leaves out a portion. The sample has approximately 600,000 clones, under 15% seen once. The material sequenced was naive CD4+ T cells from blood. The receptors come from a man younger than 45 with type 1 diabetes. Both conserved end residues are part of each CDR3. D genes are given only for firm matches. Only part of the rows carry a size: once, few, many, or a class if the clone is expanded.

j_call,d_call,v_call,clone_size,cdr3_nt,cdr3_aa
TRBJ1-1,NA,TRBV10-3,NA,TGTGCCATTCAGGGTTTCGGCACTGAAGCTTTCTTT,CAIQGFGTEAFF
TRBJ2-2,NA,TRBV13,NA,TGTGCCAGCAGCATATCTATGAACACCGGGGAGCTGTTTTTT,CASSISMNTGELFF
TRBJ1-2,NA,TRBV6-5,few,TGTGCCAGCAGTTACGGGGGGCCAAACTATGGCTACACCTTC,CASSYGGPNYGYTF
TRBJ1-1,NA,TRBV7-9,NA,TGTGCCAGCAGCTTAGAGGGTTTTAACACTGAAGCTTTCTTT,CASSLEGFNTEAFF
TRBJ2-7,NA,TRBV7-2,NA,TGTGCCAGCAGCTTAGTGTCCGCTTACTCCTACGAGCAGTACTTC,CASSLVSAYSYEQYF
TRBJ2-2,TRBD2,TRBV18,NA,TGTGCCAGCAAATCGCTAGCGGGGACCAACACCGGGGAGCTGTTTTTT,CASKSLAGTNTGELFF
TRBJ1-2,TRBD1,TRBV18,NA,TGTGCCAGCTCACCGCCGGGACAGGGATCAGGTGGCTACACCTTC,CASSPPGQGSGGYTF
TRBJ1-6,NA,TRBV7-2,NA,TGTGCCAGCAGCTTAGCCCAGATAAGTGGTTCACCCCTCCACTTT,CASSLAQISGSPLHF
TRBJ2-3,NA,TRBV4-2,few,TGTGCCAGCAGCCAAGACAGGACAGATACGCAGTATTTT,CASSQDRTDTQYF
TRBJ2-2,TRBD1,TRBV29-1,NA,TGCAGCGTACTCCCGGGACAGGGGGCGAGGAACACCGGGGAGCTGTTTTTT,CSVLPGQGARNTGELFF
TRBJ1-6,TRBD1,TRBV5-1,NA,TGCGCCAGCCAGACAGGGGATCATAATTCACCCCTCCACTTT,CASQTGDHNSPLHF
TRBJ2-7,TRBD1,TRBV6-5,NA,TGTGCCAGCAGTTACGACAGGGACTACGAGCAGTACTTC,CASSYDRDYEQYF
TRBJ1-1,NA,TRBV18,NA,TGTGCCAGCTCACCGAATGTGGGTCCGGGTGAAGCTTTCTTT,CASSPNVGPGEAFF
TRBJ2-3,NA,TRBV7-2,NA,TGTGCCAGCAGCTTCCGTGCTAGGACTAGCACAGATACGCAGTATTTT,CASSFRARTSTDTQYF
TRBJ1-1,NA,TRBV6-1,NA,TGTGCCAGCAGTTTATTTGTGAACACTGAAGCTTTCTTT,CASSLFVNTEAFF
TRBJ2-3,NA,TRBV7-8,few,TGTGCCAGCAGCCAATTAAGGGGAGATACGCAGTATTTT,CASSQLRGDTQYF
TRBJ1-2,NA,TRBV6-1,NA,TGTGCCAGCAGTGAAGCGCTTCGGGATACGCGCGGCTACACCTTC,CASSEALRDTRGYTF
TRBJ2-2,NA,TRBV30,few,TGTGCCTGGCTCCGGACCGGGGAGCTGTTTTTT,CAWLRTGELFF
TRBJ2-1,TRBD2,TRBV7-9,NA,TGTGCCAGCAGCTTTCAAAGCGGGGGGGCTAGTCGAAATGAGCAGTTCTTC,CASSFQSGGASRNEQFF
TRBJ1-6,NA,TRBV28,NA,TGTGCCAGCAGTTTTTTGGGTTCACCCCTCCACTTT,CASSFLGSPLHF
TRBJ1-2,NA,TRBV4-2,few,TGTGCCAGCAGCCAAGACGGATCCAGGGATTATGGCTACACCTTC,CASSQDGSRDYGYTF
TRBJ1-4,NA,TRBV5-6,few,TGTGCCAGCAGCCTACAGGGTGCGGATGAAAAACTGTTTTTT,CASSLQGADEKLFF
TRBJ2-7,TRBD1,TRBV11-2,NA,TGTGCCAGCAGCTTAAGAATCGATGCCGGACAGGTATTCCACGAGCAGTACTTC,CASSLRIDAGQVFHEQYF
TRBJ1-3,NA,TRBV5-1,NA,TGCGCCAGCAGCTTGCCAGAGGGCTCTGGAAACACCATATATTTT,CASSLPEGSGNTIYF
TRBJ1-2,NA,TRBV27,NA,TGTGCCAGCAGTTTTGACAGGATCTATGGCTACACCTTC,CASSFDRIYGYTF
TRBJ2-1,TRBD2,TRBV19,NA,TGTGCCAGTAGTAACCCTAGCGGGGGGGCTTATGAGCAGTTCTTC,CASSNPSGGAYEQFF
TRBJ2-7,TRBD2,TRBV25-1,NA,TGTGCCAGCAGTGCCGGGGGTAGCGGGGGGTACGAGCAGTACTTC,CASSAGGSGGYEQYF
TRBJ2-5,NA,TRBV9,NA,TGTGCCAGCAGCGTAGGGATAGGAGGTGTCGCCGAAGAGACCCAGTACTTC,CASSVGIGGVAEETQYF
TRBJ1-6,TRBD1,TRBV6-5,NA,TGTGCCAGCAGTTACTACCGGGACAGGGGAAGGTCACCCCTCCACTTT,CASSYYRDRGRSPLHF
TRBJ2-7,NA,TRBV10-3,NA,TGTGCCATCAGTGACGGCAGACAATCCTACGAGCAGTACTTC,CAISDGRQSYEQYF
TRBJ2-5,NA,TRBV19,NA,TGTGCCAGTAGTGTTCAGGTAGAAGAGACCCAGTACTTC,CASSVQVEETQYF
TRBJ2-3,NA,TRBV4-3,few,TGCGCCAGCAGCCAAGATAGAGGAGGGGCAGATACGCAGTATTTT,CASSQDRGGADTQYF
TRBJ2-1,TRBD1,TRBV4-3,NA,TGCGCCAGCAGCCAAGGTGGGGGACAGGTTAATGAGCAGTTCTTC,CASSQGGGQVNEQFF
TRBJ2-3,NA,TRBV9,many,TGTGCCAGCAGCCCCACGAGACGGGGGGCTGGGGCAGATACGCAGTATTTT,CASSPTRRGAGADTQYF
TRBJ2-1,NA,TRBV19,few,TGTGCCAGTAGTATAGATTCAGGTCCGCTCTACAATGAGCAGTTCTTC,CASSIDSGPLYNEQFF
TRBJ2-3,NA,TRBV6-4,NA,TGTGCCAGCAGTGAAGTTGGGGGGGCCTTAGATACGCAGTATTTT,CASSEVGGALDTQYF
TRBJ2-2,NA,TRBV7-2,NA,TGTGCCAGCAGCTTAGGCGCCAGGGGGAACACCGGGGAGCTGTTTTTT,CASSLGARGNTGELFF
TRBJ1-6,NA,TRBV7-9,few,TGTGCCAGCAGCTTGGCTGGGGCCTATAATTCACCCCTCCACTTT,CASSLAGAYNSPLHF
TRBJ1-4,TRBD1,TRBV5-1,few,TGCGCCAGCAGCTCAGATTCCGGGACAGGGTTAGAAAAACTGTTTTTT,CASSSDSGTGLEKLFF
TRBJ1-4,NA,TRBV7-3,few,TGTGCCAGCAGCTTAACGGGCAGGGTGCCTAATGAAAAACTGTTTTTT,CASSLTGRVPNEKLFF
TRBJ1-2,NA,TRBV19,NA,TGTGCCAGTAGCCTCCGGGACTATGGCTACACCTTC,CASSLRDYGYTF
TRBJ1-2,NA,TRBV7-9,few,TGTGCCAGCAGCCGAGGCCTCGGCTACACCTTC,CASSRGLGYTF
TRBJ1-5,NA,TRBV5-1,NA,TGCGCCAGCAGCCCGACAGGCGTCAATCAGCCCCAGCATTTT,CASSPTGVNQPQHF
TRBJ1-1,NA,TRBV7-6,few,TGTGCCAGCAGCTTAGATGGAGGGATGAACACTGAAGCTTTCTTT,CASSLDGGMNTEAFF
TRBJ2-1,NA,TRBV25-1,few,TGTGCCAGCACCCCCAGCTCCTACAATGAGCAGTTCTTC,CASTPSSYNEQFF
TRBJ2-1,NA,TRBV9,NA,TGTGCCAGCAGCGTAGGTCCGGATGGGTACAATGAGCAGTTCTTC,CASSVGPDGYNEQFF
TRBJ2-5,NA,TRBV5-1,NA,TGCGCCAGTGGTGCGGGTCAAGAGACCCAGTACTTC,CASGAGQETQYF
TRBJ1-5,TRBD1,TRBV10-3,few,TGTGCCATCAGTCTGGACAGGGGGCAGCCCCAGCATTTT,CAISLDRGQPQHF
TRBJ2-1,NA,TRBV30,few,TGTGCCTGCTCCTACGGGGTGACCTACAATGAGCAGTTCTTC,CACSYGVTYNEQFF
TRBJ2-3,NA,TRBV7-2,few,TGTGCCAGCAGCTTACAAGGAGGGGTAGGGGCAGATACGCAGTATTTT,CASSLQGGVGADTQYF
TRBJ2-5,TRBD2,TRBV7-8,NA,TGTGCCAGCAGCAACATAGCGGGGAGGGAGACCCAGTACTTC,CASSNIAGRETQYF
TRBJ2-7,NA,TRBV7-9,few,TGTGCCAGCAGCCCCTCCAATTGGACGGCTCGCAGACCTACCTACGAGCAGTACTTC,CASSPSNWTARRPTYEQYF
TRBJ2-7,NA,TRBV7-2,few,TGTGCCAGCAGCCACCGACCTACAGGGTTCTCCTACGAGCAGTACTTC,CASSHRPTGFSYEQYF